This is a list of T cell receptor beta chains from one sample in a study of OX40 agonist ivuxolimab in advanced cancers. The table came from immunoSEQ multiplex PCR; TCRdb's copy has only in-frame clones and leaves some out. The table lists under 90,000 clones, 90% to 95% of them singletons, with about 0.32% in the top ten. The starting material was CD4+ or CD8+ T cells sorted from blood, obtained in a trial of the OX40 agonist ivuxolimab. These receptor sequences come from an adult with an advanced solid tumor such as melanoma, head and neck, liver or kidney cancer. The CDR3 runs from the conserved cysteine through the conserved F or W.

CDR3 protein	V gene	J gene
CASSLAPGLAGADTQYF	TRBV5-1	TRBJ2-3
CASSIPLTDGAEAFF	TRBV19	TRBJ1-1
CAISESSAPLRTAYEQYF	TRBV10-3	TRBJ2-7
CAWRGQGPGYTF	TRBV30	TRBJ1-2
CASSLAGAQETQYF	TRBV11-2	TRBJ2-5
CASSLLGTGDQETQYF	TRBV11-3	TRBJ2-5
CASSLSGAGYTF	TRBV7-9	TRBJ1-2
CAISESPGQNTEAFF	TRBV10-3	TRBJ1-1
CASSQEFRGNVDTQYF	TRBV4-1	TRBJ2-3
CASSPGSETQYF	TRBV18	TRBJ2-5
CASSQQSGTGEKLFF	TRBV4-3	TRBJ1-4
CASSVGPSADTQYF	TRBV9	TRBJ2-3
CASSARQGAYEQYF	TRBV7-2	TRBJ2-7
CASRTAGLAGAGEQYF	TRBV7-8	TRBJ2-7
CASSLASSGVPDTQYF	TRBV5-1	TRBJ2-3
CASSLNLAGGPLSYNEQFF	TRBV4-2	TRBJ2-1
CASSELVGRSSYEQYF	TRBV25-1	TRBJ2-7
CASSSRTGNTYEQYF	TRBV5-1	TRBJ2-7
CASSPPAGGAGQPQHF	TRBV16	TRBJ1-5
CASTHSDRAVLSGYTF	TRBV7-9	TRBJ1-2
CAIGTGATGELFF	TRBV10-3	TRBJ2-2
CASRGDRDEAFF	TRBV6-6	TRBJ1-1
CASSLAVGSQYF	TRBV7-2	TRBJ2-5
CASSSTGVQPQHF	TRBV7-2	TRBJ1-5
CASSTTGLNFNEQYF	TRBV28	TRBJ2-7
CAWRYGGRDTGELFF	TRBV30	TRBJ2-2
CASKKGDSYEQYF	TRBV5-1	TRBJ2-7
CAISEVVGGSPLHF	TRBV10-3	TRBJ1-6
CASSLEGLLNTEAFF	TRBV5-6	TRBJ1-1
CASSPRAGGIEEQFF	TRBV7-3	TRBJ2-1
CASSPAEAEKLFF	TRBV4-3	TRBJ1-4